The clone carrying this T cell receptor beta chain has a handful of counts. Its target is unknown. All patients were treatment-naive before thyroid surgery. These data originate in a study of metastatic and nonmetastatic thyroid tumors. Study-wide background: It was across blood and tumor or nodule tissue from malignant and benign thyroid patients that repertoires were compared.

With MiXCR, TCRdb called clones anew from the PCR reads. The table lists roughly 4,100 clones, about 20% of them singletons, with approximately 32% in the top ten. Study findings and constraints: TCR beta diversity was reportedly significantly higher in malignant thyroid tumors than benign nodules, in blood and tumor.

The CDR3 contains 18 residues. Trimming cost V 2 bases and J 4 bases; bases outside gene matches: 9. Germline V gene lookup returns CDR1 MNHNS and CDR2 SASEGT. The sequenced sample was tumor tissue. V and J are TRBV6-1 and TRBJ2-2, with TRBD2 matching over 11 bases. The clonotype comes from a male donor with papillary thyroid cancer or a benign thyroid nodule (not recorded which). Some clones in this sample may be carry-over from other donors' samples. The CDR3 region is CASSERGLAAAGTGELFF. CDR3 DNA: TGTGCCAGCAGTGAAAGGGGACTAGCGGCCGCCGGCACCGGGGAGCTGTTTTTT.